Shown below are 17 T cell receptor beta chains from a single sample sequenced in a study of HIV-infected patients and healthy controls. Whole blood was used without fractionation, so all unsorted peripheral T cells were included. cDNA was made from around 0.45 ug RNA using alpha and beta constant primers. Using multiplexing indices, alpha and beta chain libraries were generated apart by chain-specific third strand synthesis. TCRdb passed the 5' RACE reads through MiXCR, listing each CDR3 protein once. The repertoire holds some 4,800 distinct CDR3 sequences, with under 8.5% as singletons. The material was blood, obtained before antiretroviral therapy. The receptors derive from an adult with HIV infection.

By frequency in the sample, this clonotype is medium-sized. DNA for the CDR3: TGCGCCAGCAGCTTGGAGCCAAAAGGGAATCAGCCCCAGCATTTT. This sequence encodes CASSLEPKGNQPQHF. This sequence joins TRBV5-1 and TRBJ1-5; D is unresolved. Germline CDR1 is SGHRS and CDR2 is YFSETQ. The CDR3 covers 15 residues. V lost 0 bases, J lost 4 bases, and 11 bases lay in between.

In this sample, this clonotype turned up once. J is TRBJ1-5 and V is TRBV4-1, with a tentative D call TRBD1 (5 bases). CDR3 length: 15 amino acids. V lost 0 bases to trimming and J lost 7 bases, with 13 bases between them. Germline-derived CDR1 and CDR2 are MGHRA and YSYEKL. CDR3 bases: TGCGCCAGCAGCCAAGAAACAGGCCTGGGCCAGCCCCAGCATTTT. Amino acid sequence: CASSQETGLGQPQHF.

This clonotype has a handful of counts. The chain has TRBV6-1 and TRBJ1-5; maybe TRBD1 (6 bases). The V gene's germline CDR1 is MNHNS and CDR2 SASEGT. This CDR3 spans 15 amino acids. Deletions cut 6 bases from V and 5 bases from J, with 17 bases between. DNA of the CDR3: TGTGCCAGCAGCCCCGGGACACAGGGATATCAGCCCCAGCATTTT. This codes for CASSPGTQGYQPQHF.

This clonotype is medium-sized. The rearrangement uses TRBV5-1 and TRBJ1-1, with TRBD1 matching over 7 bases. The ends lost 4 bases at V and 4 bases at J; junction bases unmatched: 7. Germline values: CDR1 SGHRS, CDR2 YFSETQ. The CDR3 covers 14 residues. CDR3: CASSPEQGVTEAFF. As DNA, the CDR3 is TGCGCCAGCAGCCCCGAGCAGGGGGTCACTGAAGCTTTCTTT.

Within the sample, this clonotype is medium-sized (0.01 to 0.1%). The rearrangement uses TRBV24-1 and TRBJ2-1, with 7 bases aligning to TRBD2. The CDR3 covers 14 residues. V shed 6 bases, J shed 0 bases, and the junction held 1 base outside the gene matches. From germline, CDR1 is KGHDR and CDR2 SFDVKD. CDR3 protein: CATSTGGSYNEQFF. DNA for the CDR3: TGTGCCACCAGTACGGGGGGCTCCTACAATGAGCAGTTCTTC.

By sample share, this clonotype is medium-sized. The chain links TRBV5-1 to TRBJ2-3, with unresolved D. Germline-derived CDR1 and CDR2 are SGHRS and YFSETQ. Trimming stripped 0 bases from V and 6 bases from J, with 14 bases between. CDR3 length: 15 residues. CDR3 nucleotide sequence: TGCGCCAGCAGCTTGGCGGTCGACACGCGCGATACGCAGTATTTT. It encodes CASSLAVDTRDTQYF.

The sample holds many counts of this clonotype. The rearrangement joins TRBV6-5 to TRBJ2-1; TRBD2 matches at 13 bases. Germline lookup yields CDR1 MNHEY and CDR2 SVGAGI. The CDR3 loop spans 16 amino acids. J gave up 7 bases and V 7 bases, and 10 bases lay outside the gene matches. CDR3 sequence (DNA): TGTGCCAGCACCAGACTAGCGGGAGGCTCGGGGAATGAGCAGTTCTTC. Translated: CASTRLAGGSGNEQFF.

This clonotype was seen repeatedly, ten times or more. The J gene is TRBJ2-5, the V gene TRBV10-3; the D gene could be TRBD1 or TRBD2 (5 bases each). CDR1 and CDR2 from the germline V gene are ENHRY and SYGVKD. The V end lost 3 bases, the J end lost 2 bases, and 10 bases lay between the germline ends. CDR3 length: 14 amino acids. DNA for the CDR3: TGTGCCATCAGTGATTCGAGGGGACAAGAGACCCAGTACTTC. Protein product: CAISDSRGQETQYF.

This clonotype was found many times. The chain couples TRBV20-1 to TRBJ1-5; a weak D match, TRBD1 (5 bases). In germline, CDR1 is DFQATT, CDR2 SNEGSKA (reference sequence). CDR3 length: 13 residues. V dropped 8 bases and J dropped 1 base, with 12 bases sitting between them. CDR3 protein: CSLRQMSNQPQHF. Written as DNA, the CDR3 is TGCAGTCTTAGACAGATGAGCAATCAGCCCCAGCATTTT.

The chain couples TRBV20-1 to TRBJ2-3; 9 bases are a match to TRBD2. Per germline, CDR1 DFQATT and CDR2 SNEGSKA (reference sequence). The V segment lost 0 bases and the J segment 2 bases; nucleotides outside the gene matches: 6. This CDR3 has 16 amino acids. CDR3 in amino acids: CSARDDLAGTTDTQYF. In DNA, the CDR3 is TGCAGTGCTAGAGATGACCTAGCGGGAACCACAGATACGCAGTATTTT.

In its sample, this clonotype ranks as medium-sized (0.01 to 0.1%). The chain uses TRBV7-6 and TRBJ1-1; D gene uncertain. V was shortened by 0 bases and J by 1 base, with 6 bases between the two germline ends. The CDR3 has 14 residues. Germline assignment: CDR1 SGHVS and CDR2 FNYEAQ. The CDR3 is CASSLAPPNTEAFF. The CDR3 coding sequence is TGTGCCAGCAGCTTAGCCCCCCCGAACACTGAAGCTTTCTTT.

This clonotype was observed many times. This chain uses TRBV3-1 with TRBJ1-1; D unclear. V was shortened by 1 base and J by 6 bases, with 12 bases between the two germline ends. The CDR3 sequence is 14 residues long. CDR1 is LGHDT and CDR2 is YNNKEL in the germline V gene (reference sequence). CDR3 DNA: TGTGCCAGCAGCCAAGGAGAGTCAGAATCTGAAGCTTTCTTT. As protein: CASSQGESESEAFF.

The chain couples TRBV12-3 or TRBV12-4 to TRBJ2-7; possibly TRBD1 for D (6 bases). This CDR3 is built from 13 residues. V gave up 5 bases and J gave up 3 bases, with 11 bases separating them. The CDR3 here is CASSPTTGYEQYF. The CDR3, as DNA: TGTGCCAGCAGTCCCACGACAGGCTACGAGCAGTACTTC.

This clonotype has just a few counts. DNA of the CDR3: TGTGCCAGCAGTCGCGGGCGACCATACGAGCAGTACTTC. Translating gives CASSRGRPYEQYF. The chain joins TRBV27 to TRBJ2-7; maybe TRBD2 (5 bases). V lost 5 bases and J 4 bases, leaving 12 bases between the germline ends. The germline CDR1 and CDR2 sequences are MNHEY and SMNVEV (reference sequence). The CDR3 consists of 13 residues.

This rearrangement joins TRBV5-1 to TRBJ1-4; D not certain. There are 14 residues in the CDR3. Trimming left V 0 bases short and J 12 bases short, with 15 bases between. Looked up from germline, CDR1 is SGHRS and CDR2 is YFSETQ. CDR3 in DNA: TGCGCCAGCAGCTTGGGATTCTACCCTGCGGAACTGTTTTTT. Protein product: CASSLGFYPAELFF.

This clonotype was counted between two and nine times. This chain links TRBV29-1 with TRBJ2-7, with D perhaps matching TRBD1 (5 bases). With 0 bases removed from V and 4 bases from J, the gap between germline ends came to 13 bases. Germline CDR1 and CDR2: SQVTM and ANQGSEA. The CDR3 sequence is 14 residues long. CDR3: CSVEEEQGWYEQYF. CDR3 DNA: TGCAGCGTTGAAGAAGAGCAGGGATGGTACGAGCAGTACTTC.

A few counts support this clonotype. The chain has TRBV27 and TRBJ1-1, with a weak D call TRBD1 (6 bases). Per the germline V gene, CDR1 is MNHEY and CDR2 is SMNVEV (reference sequence). V was clipped by 5 bases and J by 5 bases, with 18 bases between them. The CDR3 runs to 15 residues. In nucleotides, the CDR3 is TGTGCCAGCAGTGTAGCGACAGGCCGAGGTACTGAAGCTTTCTTT. Its translation is CASSVATGRGTEAFF.